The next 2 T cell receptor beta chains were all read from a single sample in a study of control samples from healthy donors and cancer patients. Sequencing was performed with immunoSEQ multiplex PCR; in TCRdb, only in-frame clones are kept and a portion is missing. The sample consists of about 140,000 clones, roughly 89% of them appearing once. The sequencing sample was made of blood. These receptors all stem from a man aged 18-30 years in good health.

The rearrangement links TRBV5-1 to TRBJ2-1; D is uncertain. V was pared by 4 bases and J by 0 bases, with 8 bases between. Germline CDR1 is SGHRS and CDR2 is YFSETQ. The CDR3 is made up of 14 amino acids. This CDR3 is CASSPPSSYNEQFF. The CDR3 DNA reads TGCGCCAGCAGCCCTCCCAGCTCCTACAATGAGCAGTTCTTC.

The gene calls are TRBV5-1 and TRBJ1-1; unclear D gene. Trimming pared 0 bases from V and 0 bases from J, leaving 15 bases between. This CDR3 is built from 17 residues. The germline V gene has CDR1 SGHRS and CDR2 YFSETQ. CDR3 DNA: TGCGCCAGCAGCTTGGGAATGGGCCAGAACATGAACACTGAAGCTTTCTTT. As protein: CASSLGMGQNMNTEAFF.